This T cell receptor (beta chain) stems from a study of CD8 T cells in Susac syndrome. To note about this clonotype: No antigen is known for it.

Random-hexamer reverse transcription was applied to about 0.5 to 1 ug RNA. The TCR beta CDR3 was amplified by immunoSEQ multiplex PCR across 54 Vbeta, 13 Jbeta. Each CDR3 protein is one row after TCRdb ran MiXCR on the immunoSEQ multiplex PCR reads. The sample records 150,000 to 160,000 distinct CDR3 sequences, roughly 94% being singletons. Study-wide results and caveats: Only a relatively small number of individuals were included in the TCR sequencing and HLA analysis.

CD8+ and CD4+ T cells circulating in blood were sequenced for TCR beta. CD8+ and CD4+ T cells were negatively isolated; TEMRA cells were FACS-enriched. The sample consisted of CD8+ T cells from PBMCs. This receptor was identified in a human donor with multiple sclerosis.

The CDR3 sequence is CASSLTGTGNEQYF. The CDR3 nucleotides read TGTGCCAGCAGCCTGACCGGGACAGGGAACGAGCAGTACTTC. The chain combines TRBV14 with TRBJ2-7; 9 bases fit TRBD1. The CDR3 runs 14 residues. Germline V gene lookup returns CDR1 SGHDN and CDR2 FVKESK. The V and J ends lost 4 bases and 5 bases, in that order; junction bases with no gene match: 6.